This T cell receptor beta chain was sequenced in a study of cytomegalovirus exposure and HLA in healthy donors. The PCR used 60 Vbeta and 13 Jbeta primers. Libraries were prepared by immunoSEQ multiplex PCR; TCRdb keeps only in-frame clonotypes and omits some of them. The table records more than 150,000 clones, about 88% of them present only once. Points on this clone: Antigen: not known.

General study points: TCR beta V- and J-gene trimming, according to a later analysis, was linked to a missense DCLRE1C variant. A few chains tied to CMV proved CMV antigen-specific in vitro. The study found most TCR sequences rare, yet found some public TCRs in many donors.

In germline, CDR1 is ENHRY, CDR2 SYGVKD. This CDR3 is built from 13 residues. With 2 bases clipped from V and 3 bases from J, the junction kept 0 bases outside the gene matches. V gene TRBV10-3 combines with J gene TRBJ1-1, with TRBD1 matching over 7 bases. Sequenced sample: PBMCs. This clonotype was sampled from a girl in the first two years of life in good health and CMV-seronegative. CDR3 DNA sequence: TGTGCCATCAGTGAGACAGGGGACACTGAAGCTTTCTTT. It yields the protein CAISETGDTEAFF.